This T cell receptor (beta chain) was observed in a study of shared clonotypes between healthy human individuals. CDR3 length: 14 residues. Germline V lookup: CDR1 SGHVS, CDR2 FQNEAQ. Details on this clone: Compared with germline, one end of the junction differs, possibly owing to a read error. The sample contains more than one DNA sequence encoding this CDR3.

Generated by immunoSEQ multiplex PCR, the TCRdb table keeps only in-frame clones and is missing some. The sample lists more than 2 million clones; approximately 94% were seen once. The study separated CD4+ cells into CD45RA+ naive and CD45RA-negative memory subsets. The genes are TRBV7-8 and TRBJ2-7, with TRBD2 matching 11 bases. This receptor was taken from a man younger than 30 in good health. The sample consisted of naive CD4+ T cells sorted from blood. The subset: CD45RA+ positively selected. CDR3 protein: CASSLAGGTYEQYF. The CDR3 region has the DNA TGTGCCAGCAGCCTAGCGGGGGGTACCTACGAGCAGTACTTC.